A selection of T cell receptor beta chains follows, all from one sample in a study of shared clonotypes between healthy human individuals. Repertoires were generated with immunoSEQ multiplex PCR, while TCRdb's copy carries only in-frame clones and drops some. This table holds over 850,000 clones, around 78% found once. Sequenced: memory CD4+ T cells from PBMCs. The receptors originated from a man aged 18 to 30 in good health. Some clones in this sample may be carry-over from other donors' samples. Each CDR3 is given without its conserved first and last residue.

j_gene | v_gene | CDR3aa
TRBJ1-2 | TRBV19 | ASMRRGAGYGYT
TRBJ1-3 | TRBV7-6 | ASSSGGYTIY
TRBJ2-2 | TRBV2 | ASREQGPYIGELF
TRBJ1-1 | TRBV30 | AWSAFHRGPGNTEAF
TRBJ2-2 | TRBV6-4 | ASSESGKNTGELF
TRBJ1-2 | TRBV5-1 | ASSSLPLYGYT
TRBJ2-7 | TRBV6-6 | ASSFTSGGYEQY
TRBJ2-5 | TRBV12-5 | ASGFKYYNDQETQY
TRBJ1-2 | TRBV28 | ASSSVPYPGYT
TRBJ1-2 | TRBV12-5 | ASGWVGQGPPNYGYT
TRBJ2-7 | TRBV28 | ASSLGASYEQY
TRBJ2-1 | TRBV5-4 | ASRPDFFNEQF
TRBJ1-6 | TRBV4-2 | ASSPSLETNSPLH
TRBJ2-3 | TRBV18 | ASSPPAGADTQY
TRBJ2-7 | TRBV18 | ASSYPGLLYEQY
TRBJ2-5 | TRBV30 | AWSVGGVTGQETQY